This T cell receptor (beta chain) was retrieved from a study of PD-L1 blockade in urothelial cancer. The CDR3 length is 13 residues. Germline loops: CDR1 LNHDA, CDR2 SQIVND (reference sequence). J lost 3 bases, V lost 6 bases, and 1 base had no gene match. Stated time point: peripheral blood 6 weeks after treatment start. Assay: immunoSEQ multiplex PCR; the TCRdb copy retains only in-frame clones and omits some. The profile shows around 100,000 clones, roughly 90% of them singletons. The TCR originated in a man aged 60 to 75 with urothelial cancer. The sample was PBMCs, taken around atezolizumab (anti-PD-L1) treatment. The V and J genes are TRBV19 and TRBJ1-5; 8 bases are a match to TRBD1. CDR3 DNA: TGTGCCAGTAGCAGGGGGCTCAATCAGCCCCAGCATTTT. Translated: CASSRGLNQPQHF. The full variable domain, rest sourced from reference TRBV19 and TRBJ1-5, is DGGITQSPKYLFRKEGQNVTLSCEQNLNHDAMYWYRQDPGQGLRLIYYSQIVNDFQKGDIAEGYSVSREKKESFPLTVTSAQKNPTAFYLCASSRGLNQPQHFGDGTRLSIL.